Shown below are 27 T cell receptor beta chains from a single sample sequenced in a study of blood T cell repertoires in COVID-19. This table comes from immunoSEQ multiplex PCR, and its TCRdb copy is limited to in-frame clones, with some not included. Of over 85,000 clones listed, approximately 70% were seen once; the top ten hold 6% to 8%. Sequencing used peripheral blood. These receptor sequences come from a woman aged 55-70 years with acute or convalescent COVID-19.

Written as DNA, the CDR3 is TGTGCCTCTACTGGAGGGAGTAGGAACACCGGGGAGCTGTTTTTT. Translated: CASTGGSRNTGELFF. The chain employs TRBV30 and TRBJ2-2; perhaps TRBD2 as D (6 bases). Germline V gives CDR1 GTSNPN, CDR2 SVGIG (reference sequence). V was clipped by 7 bases and J by 1 base, with 16 bases between them. The CDR3 sequence is 15 residues long.

The chain employs TRBV25-1 and TRBJ2-1; 14 bases are a match to TRBD2. From germline, CDR1 is MGHDK and CDR2 SYGVNS. This CDR3 has 16 residues. V trimming: 4 bases; J trimming: 5 bases; junction bases outside the gene matches: 4. CDR3 sequence reads: CASSGGTSGGDNEQFF. The CDR3 DNA reads as TGTGCCAGCAGTGGAGGGACTAGCGGGGGAGACAATGAGCAGTTCTTC.

The CDR3 nucleotides are TGTGCCAGCAGCCAAGTGGCGGGGACAGAGACCCAGTACTTC. Protein sequence: CASSQVAGTETQYF. J is TRBJ2-5 and V is TRBV4-2, with D maybe TRBD2 (6 bases). This CDR3 is built from 14 residues. V lost 1 base and J 4 bases, leaving 10 bases between the germline ends. CDR1 is LGHNA and CDR2 is YNFKEQ in the germline V gene.

The chain combines TRBV29-1 with TRBJ2-1; the D gene is possibly TRBD1 (5 bases). CDR1 is SQVTM and CDR2 is ANQGSEA in the germline V gene. The CDR3 sequence is 15 residues long. Trimming removed 6 bases at V and 3 bases at J, with 18 bases between. The CDR3 nucleotides are TGCAGCGTCCAAGGGGAAAGGGTTCTCTACAATGAGCAGTTCTTC. Protein product: CSVQGERVLYNEQFF.

The chain recombines TRBV4-3 with TRBJ1-6, with 8 bases lining up with TRBD1. Per germline, CDR1 LGHNA and CDR2 YSLEER. Trimming took 1 base from V and 7 from J; bases not matched to a gene: 3. The CDR3 covers 15 residues. The CDR3 DNA reads TGCGCCAGCAGCCAAGGACAGGGGAAGAATTCACCCCTCCACTTT. Translation: CASSQGQGKNSPLHF.

This clone was seen just once. The chain has TRBV25-1 and TRBJ2-3; 8 positions match TRBD1. The V gene's germline CDR1 is MGHDK and CDR2 SYGVNS. V was pared by 3 bases and J by 3 bases, with 8 bases of the junction left unmatched. This CDR3 is 16 amino acids long. The CDR3 region is CASSDKQGEVTDTQYF. The CDR3 nucleotides are TGTGCCAGCAGTGACAAACAGGGGGAAGTTACAGATACGCAGTATTTT.

This rearrangement joins TRBV7-9 to TRBJ2-1; D is unresolved. Trimming left V 5 bases short and J 14 bases short, with 13 bases between. This CDR3 comprises 11 residues. From germline, CDR1 is SEHNR and CDR2 FQNEAQ (reference sequence). The CDR3 reads CASSAAMLKFF. The CDR3 bases are TGTGCCAGCAGCGCGGCTATGTTGAAGTTCTTC. The full variable domain, completed using reference TRBV7-9 and TRBJ2-1, is DTGVSQNPRHKITKRGQNVTFRCDPISEHNRLYWYRQTLGQGPEFLTYFQNEAQLEKSRLLSDRFSAERPKGSFSTLEIQRTEQGDSAMYLCASSAAMLKFFGPGTRLTVL.

The chain has TRBV11-3 and TRBJ2-2; 9 bases map to TRBD1. The germline CDR1 and CDR2 sequences are SGHNT and YENEEA. The CDR3 consists of 16 residues. Germline trimming cut 5 bases from V and 6 bases from J; bases unmatched to any gene: 10. CDR3 nucleotides: TGTGCCAGCAGCAAGCCGACAGGGGGAAGTCCCGGGGAGCTGTTTTTT. Protein sequence: CASSKPTGGSPGELFF.

This chain uses TRBV7-9 with TRBJ1-4; D call uncertain. The CDR3 loop spans 13 amino acids. The V gene's germline CDR1 is SEHNR and CDR2 FQNEAQ (reference sequence). Trimming left V 3 bases short and J 5 bases short, with 7 bases between. CDR3 region: CASSFPPNEKLFF. Written as DNA, the CDR3 is TGTGCCAGCAGCTTCCCTCCCAATGAAAAACTGTTTTTT.

This chain uses TRBV3-1 (or the pseudogene TRBV3-2) with TRBJ1-5; perhaps TRBD1 as D (5 bases). The CDR3 length is 14 residues. The V gene lost 4 bases and the J gene lost 3 bases, with 10 bases spanning the gap. CDR1 is LGHDT and CDR2 is YNNKEL in the germline V gene (reference sequence). CDR3 in amino acids: CASSRGGFNQPQHF. The CDR3 nucleotides are TGTGCCAGCAGCCGGGGGGGGTTCAATCAGCCCCAGCATTTT.

The chain combines TRBV28 with TRBJ1-2; TRBD1 might be the D (6 bases). The CDR3 sequence is 13 residues long. Per the germline V gene, CDR1 is MDHEN and CDR2 is SYDVKM. Trimming took 9 bases from V and 2 from J, leaving 13 bases between them. DNA for the CDR3: TGTGCCAGTACCCCTGGGGGCAACTATGGCTACACCTTC. It specifies CASTPGGNYGYTF.

CDR3 sequence: CASSLDPGTNTEAFF. The CDR3 DNA follows: TGCGCCAGCAGCTTGGATCCGGGTACGAACACTGAAGCTTTCTTT. This chain joins TRBV5-1 and TRBJ1-1; the D is unclear. Germline values: CDR1 SGHRS, CDR2 YFSETQ. The CDR3 contains 15 residues. V shed 0 bases and J shed 1 base, with 10 bases lying between them.

The chain joins TRBV7-2 to TRBJ2-3; 11 bases map to TRBD2. The V gene's germline CDR1 is SGHTA and CDR2 FQGNSA. The CDR3 spans 16 residues. Trimming cost V 1 base and J 7 bases; bases outside gene matches: 7. In DNA form, the CDR3 reads TGTGCCAGCAGCTTAGTTGGTAGCGGGGGGGCAAATACGCAGTATTTT. Encoded protein: CASSLVGSGGANTQYF.

The V call is TRBV6-5, the J call TRBJ2-6; no firm D call. The V gene's germline CDR1 is MNHEY and CDR2 SVGAGI. V dropped 8 bases and J dropped 0 bases, with 5 bases sitting between them. The CDR3 consists of 13 residues. The CDR3 spells CASVSSGANVLTF. The CDR3 DNA reads as TGTGCCAGCGTGAGCTCTGGGGCCAACGTCCTGACTTTC.

This clone is labeled as medium-sized. The rearrangement links TRBV7-2 to TRBJ1-3; possibly TRBD1 for D (5 bases). Trimming removed 5 bases from V and 3 bases from J, with 14 bases in between. This CDR3 is 15 amino acids long. Germline values: CDR1 SGHTA, CDR2 FQGNSA. The CDR3: CASSTRQQGGNTIYF. The CDR3 bases are TGTGCCAGCAGCACCCGACAGCAGGGTGGAAACACCATATATTTT.

The gene calls are TRBV29-1 and TRBJ2-7, with D possibly being TRBD1 (5 bases). Trimming left V 4 bases short and J 2 bases short, with 15 bases between. Germline lookup yields CDR1 SQVTM and CDR2 ANQGSEA. CDR3 size: 14 residues. CDR3 sequence reads: CSVAPTGVTYEQYF. CDR3 nucleotides: TGCAGCGTTGCCCCTACAGGAGTAACCTACGAGCAGTACTTC.

This clone was seen only a few times. The rearrangement joins TRBV6-1 to TRBJ1-5; perhaps TRBD1 as D (5 bases). Germline assignment: CDR1 MNHNS and CDR2 SASEGT. V gave up 3 bases and J gave up 3 bases, with 9 bases separating them. The CDR3 is made up of 14 amino acids. The CDR3 protein is CASSETTVNQPQHF. The CDR3 DNA sequence: TGTGCCAGCAGTGAGACGACAGTCAATCAGCCCCAGCATTTT.

The chain links TRBV19 to TRBJ1-3; D uncertain. Trimming took off 9 bases at V and 2 bases at J, with 17 bases between the two ends. Germline V CDR1 and CDR2: LNHDA, SQIVND (reference sequence). The CDR3 is 15 residues long. In DNA form, the CDR3 reads TGTGCCAGCTGCCGGGAGACGACCACTGGAAACACCATATATTTT. Translation: CASCRETTTGNTIYF.

The V and J genes are TRBV6-1 and TRBJ1-2; D might be TRBD1 (5 bases). The V end lost 3 bases, the J end lost 4 bases, and 6 bases lay between the germline ends. This CDR3 is built from 12 residues. The V gene's germline CDR1 is MNHNS and CDR2 SASEGT. Written as DNA, the CDR3 is TGTGCCAGCAGTGACAGGGCCTATGGCTACACCTTC. It yields the protein CASSDRAYGYTF.

This clone showed up just once. This specimen includes other DNA sequences encoding the same CDR3. The chain couples TRBV6-5 to TRBJ1-1; a weak D match, TRBD1 (5 bases). Per the germline V gene, CDR1 is MNHEY and CDR2 is SVGAGI. V lost 2 bases, J lost 5 bases, and 9 bases lay in between. CDR3 length: 13 amino acids. CDR3 residues: CASSYGRGTEAFF. DNA of the CDR3: TGTGCCAGCAGTTACGGAAGGGGAACTGAAGCTTTCTTT.

The chain uses TRBV9 and TRBJ2-2; possibly TRBD1 for D (6 bases). Germline assignment: CDR1 SGDLS and CDR2 YYNGEE. Trimming removed 2 bases at V and 1 base at J, with 6 bases between. The CDR3 runs to 14 residues. This CDR3 is CASSVGQNTGELFF. The CDR3 nucleotides are TGTGCCAGCAGCGTGGGACAGAACACCGGGGAGCTGTTTTTT. The entire variable domain, with the rest obtained from reference TRBV9 and TRBJ2-2, is as follows: DSGVTQTPKHLITATGQRVTLRCSPRSGDLSVYWYQQSLDQGLQFLIQYYNGEERAKGNILERFSAQQFPDLHSELNLSSLELGDSALYFCASSVGQNTGELFFGEGSRLTVL.

The rearrangement joins TRBV12-5 to TRBJ2-7; 8 bases fit TRBD1. In germline, CDR1 is LGHNT, CDR2 FRNRAP. This CDR3 is 13 amino acids long. Trimming took 5 bases from V and 6 from J; bases not matched to a gene: 6. The CDR3 here is CASGIRQGPEQYF. CDR3 sequence (DNA): TGTGCTAGTGGTATAAGACAGGGGCCCGAGCAGTACTTC.

This chain links TRBV5-5 with TRBJ2-5, with D perhaps matching TRBD2 (6 bases). Trimming shortened V by 4 bases and J by 2 bases, and 15 bases separated the two germline ends. CDR3 length equals 15 residues. Germline lookup yields CDR1 SGHKS and CDR2 YYEKEE (reference sequence). The CDR3 reads CASSPGEGRQETQYF. CDR3 nucleotides: TGTGCCAGCAGCCCGGGTGAAGGGAGGCAAGAGACCCAGTACTTC.

The rearrangement links TRBV24-1 to TRBJ1-2, with D perhaps matching TRBD1 (6 bases). V was shortened by 4 bases and J by 1 base, with 12 bases between the two germline ends. Germline V gene sequence: CDR1 KGHDR, CDR2 SFDVKD. The CDR3 loop spans 15 amino acids. The DNA for the CDR3 is TGTGCCACCAGTGACAACGGACAGTTTAACTATGGCTACACCTTC. It is translated as CATSDNGQFNYGYTF.

V and J are TRBV10-3 and TRBJ2-2; the D gene is possibly TRBD1 (5 bases). Germline V gene lookup returns CDR1 ENHRY and CDR2 SYGVKD. Trimming took off 9 bases at V and 4 bases at J, with 15 bases between the two ends. CDR3 length equals 14 residues. The CDR3 DNA reads TGTGCCATTGGCAGGGTGTCGGGCACCGGGGAGCTGTTTTTT. Its protein is CAIGRVSGTGELFF.

The chain employs TRBV2 and TRBJ1-1, with a possible D match to TRBD1 (5 bases). V gave up 4 bases and J gave up 3 bases, with 12 bases separating them. CDR3 length equals 14 residues. The V gene's germline CDR1 is SNHLY and CDR2 FYNNEI. In DNA, the CDR3 is TGTGCCAGCAGTGTTGGCAGGGCTGACACTGAAGCTTTCTTT. Amino acid sequence: CASSVGRADTEAFF.

DNA for the CDR3: TGTGCCATCAGTGAGTTAGGCGGGGGGAACACCGGGGAGCTGTTTTTT. It specifies CAISELGGGNTGELFF. The chain uses TRBV10-3 and TRBJ2-2; the match to TRBD2 covers 7 bases. The V segment lost 1 base and the J segment 1 base; nucleotides outside the gene matches: 3. From germline, CDR1 is ENHRY and CDR2 SYGVKD. The CDR3 spans 16 residues.